A selection of T cell receptor beta chains follows, all from one sample in a study of blood T cells in healthy people across ages. TCRdb reanalysed the 5' RACE reads using MiXCR and keeps one entry per CDR3 protein. The sample has 780,000 or so distinct CDR3 sequences, about 53% seen once; the top ten hold approximately 40%. The sequencing sample was made of blood. These receptors were obtained from a man older than 75 in good health. The CDR3 runs from the conserved cysteine through the conserved F or W. A D gene is named only where the DNA matches it firmly. The size of a clone is reported for some rows only, either as once, few or many, or as a class for expanded clones.

d_call clone_size j_call v_call cdr3_aa cdr3_nt
TRBD1 NA TRBJ1-4 TRBV6-1 CASSEGGGGYEKLFF TGTGCCAGCAGTGAGGGAGGGGGCGGGTATGAAAAACTGTTTTTT
NA few TRBJ2-5 TRBV10-3 CAISGGQQETQYF TGTGCCATCAGTGGGGGTCAGCAAGAGACCCAGTACTTC
TRBD1 NA TRBJ2-7 TRBV3-1 CASSQDRRGGQGLSYEQYF TGTGCCAGCAGCCAAGATCGGCGAGGTGGACAGGGCCTCTCCTACGAGCAGTACTTC
NA NA TRBJ2-1 TRBV7-8 CASSPNRPLGDEQFF TGTGCCAGCAGCCCGAACAGGCCTCTAGGGGATGAGCAGTTCTTC
NA few TRBJ2-7 TRBV9 CASSRSDTLYEQYF TGTGCCAGCAGCCGCTCCGACACCCTCTACGAGCAGTACTTC
NA few TRBJ2-5 TRBV11-3 CASSLSMKHETQYF TGTGCCAGCAGCTTAAGCATGAAGCACGAGACCCAGTACTTC
NA NA TRBJ1-5 TRBV18 CASSLRTDIYSNQPQHF TGTGCCAGCTCACTGAGGACGGATATCTATAGCAATCAGCCCCAGCATTTT
TRBD2 NA TRBJ2-7 TRBV6-4 CASSQGTSGRVYEQYF TGTGCCAGCAGCCAAGGGACTAGCGGGAGGGTCTACGAGCAGTACTTC
TRBD1 NA TRBJ2-1 TRBV29-1 CSVTRDRGYNEQFF TGCAGCGTCACCCGGGACAGGGGGTACAATGAGCAGTTCTTC
TRBD1 NA TRBJ1-2 TRBV5-1 CASSTGDRGSGGYTF TGCGCCAGCAGCACCGGGGACAGGGGGAGCGGTGGCTACACCTTC
TRBD1 NA TRBJ1-6 TRBV20-1 CSASEGQGAPYSPLHF TGCAGTGCTAGCGAGGGACAGGGGGCTCCTTATTCACCCCTCCACTTT
TRBD1 few TRBJ2-4 TRBV29-1 CSVSTGISEQYF TGCAGCGTCTCGACAGGGATAAGTGAGCAGTACTTC
NA NA TRBJ2-1 TRBV5-1 CASSATGTPNNEQFF TGCGCCAGCAGCGCTACCGGGACTCCTAACAATGAGCAGTTCTTC
NA NA TRBJ1-2 TRBV29-1 CSVPNLVYYGYTF TGCAGCGTCCCCAATCTGGTCTACTATGGCTACACCTTC
TRBD1 NA TRBJ2-4 TRBV10-2 CASSGDRVQNIQYF TGCGCCAGCAGTGGAGACAGGGTCCAAAACATTCAGTACTTC
TRBD1 NA TRBJ1-2 TRBV9 CASSHPDRTTYGYTF TGTGCCAGCAGCCACCCGGACAGGACTACATATGGCTACACCTTC
TRBD2 NA TRBJ2-3 TRBV12-3/TRBV12-4 CATASGGGVVRYAYF TGTGCCACCGCTTCTGGGGGAGGGGTGGTCAGATACGCGTATTTT
TRBD1 NA TRBJ1-1 TRBV10-3 CAVKGQGTTEAFF TGTGCCGTAAAGGGACAGGGTACCACTGAAGCTTTCTTT
NA once TRBJ2-7 TRBV25-1 CASSPRDRIAGEQYF TGTGCCAGCAGTCCAAGGGACCGCATTGCTGGCGAGCAGTACTTC
TRBD2 few TRBJ2-5 TRBV28 CASLAGNGETQYF TGTGCCAGCTTAGCGGGAAACGGGGAGACCCAGTACTTC
TRBD2 NA TRBJ2-1 TRBV27 CASSLSRGRASDEQFF TGTGCCAGCAGTTTATCCCGCGGGAGGGCCTCTGATGAGCAGTTCTTC
NA few TRBJ2-7 TRBV20-1 CSAPKPVPSYEQYF TGCAGTGCTCCGAAACCCGTGCCATCCTACGAGCAGTACTTC
TRBD1 NA TRBJ2-7 TRBV5-1 CASSLGDRAEQYF TGCGCCAGCAGCTTGGGGGACAGGGCCGAGCAGTACTTC
NA NA TRBJ2-5 TRBV6-1 CASKVWVRETQYF TGTGCCAGCAAGGTCTGGGTTCGAGAGACCCAGTACTTC
NA NA TRBJ2-3 TRBV4-2 CASSQVSGVGHRYAYF TGTGCCAGCAGCCAAGTATCGGGAGTCGGGCACAGATACGCGTATTTT
NA NA TRBJ1-1 TRBV5-1 CASSLAKRGQNTEAFF TGCGCCAGCAGCTTGGCCAAAAGGGGACAGAACACTGAAGCTTTCTTT
TRBD1 NA TRBJ1-5 TRBV28 CASSYHGTGLSNMGQPQHF TGTGCCAGCAGTTACCACGGGACAGGGTTGTCGAACATGGGTCAGCCCCAGCATTTT
TRBD2 NA TRBJ2-1 TRBV27 CASTQPSGRFNNEQFF TGTGCCAGCACACAACCTAGCGGGAGATTTAACAATGAGCAGTTCTTC
TRBD1 NA TRBJ2-3 TRBV7-2 CASSHRTGTDTQYF TGTGCCAGCAGCCATCGGACAGGGACAGATACGCAGTATTTT
TRBD2 NA TRBJ2-4 TRBV3-1 CASSRLAGSGYEQYF TGTGCCAGCAGCCGACTAGCGGGGAGCGGGTATGAGCAGTACTTC
NA few TRBJ2-3 TRBV27 CASGPSRGADTQYF TGTGCCAGCGGGCCCTCGCGGGGCGCAGATACGCAGTATTTT
NA NA TRBJ2-7 TRBV7-2 CASSLVGSFDYEQYF TGTGCCAGCAGCTTAGTCGGGTCCTTCGACTACGAGCAGTACTTC
TRBD1 NA TRBJ2-5 TRBV15 CATSRTGVLETQYF TGTGCCACCAGCAGGACAGGGGTACTGGAGACCCAGTACTTC
TRBD2 NA TRBJ2-5 TRBV5-1 CATPGLAGGETQYF TGCGCCACTCCGGGACTAGCGGGAGGAGAGACCCAGTACTTC
TRBD1 NA TRBJ1-1 TRBV12-3/TRBV12-4 CASTPTGTGSEAFF TGTGCCAGCACCCCTACCGGGACAGGGTCTGAAGCTTTCTTT
NA NA TRBJ2-7 TRBV13 CASSSRLPFHEQYF TGTGCCAGCAGCTCCAGACTGCCCTTCCACGAGCAGTACTTC
NA few TRBJ2-6 TRBV5-1 CASSLGVISGANVLTF TGCGCCAGCAGCTTGGGGGTCATCTCTGGGGCCAACGTCCTGACTTTC
NA NA TRBJ2-5 TRBV5-4 CASGAGRPPETQYF TGTGCCAGCGGCGCGGGGAGACCACCAGAGACCCAGTACTTC
NA NA TRBJ1-4 TRBV7-3 CASSWIRDNLNEKLFF TGTGCCAGCAGCTGGATCCGGGACAACCTTAATGAAAAACTGTTTTTT
NA NA TRBJ2-1 TRBV29-1 CSVEVSGNEQFF TGCAGCGTTGAAGTGTCAGGCAATGAGCAGTTCTTC